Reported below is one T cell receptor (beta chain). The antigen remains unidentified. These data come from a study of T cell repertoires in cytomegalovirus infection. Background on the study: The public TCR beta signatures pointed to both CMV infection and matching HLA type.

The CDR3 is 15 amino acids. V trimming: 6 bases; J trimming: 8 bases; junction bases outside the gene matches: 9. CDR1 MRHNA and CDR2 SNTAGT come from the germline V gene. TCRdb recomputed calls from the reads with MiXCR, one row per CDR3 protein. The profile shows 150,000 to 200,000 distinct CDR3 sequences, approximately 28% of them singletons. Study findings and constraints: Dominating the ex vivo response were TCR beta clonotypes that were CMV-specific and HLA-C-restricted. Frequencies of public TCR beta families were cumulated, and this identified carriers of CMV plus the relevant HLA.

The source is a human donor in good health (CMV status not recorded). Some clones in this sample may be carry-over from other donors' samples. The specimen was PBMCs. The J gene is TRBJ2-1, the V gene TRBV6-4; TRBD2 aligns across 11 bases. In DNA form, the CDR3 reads TGTGCCAGCAGGGGGCTAGCGGGGGGCGTCGATGAGCAGTTCTTC. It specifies CASRGLAGGVDEQFF.